This T cell receptor beta chain was recovered during a study of blood T cells in healthy people across ages. Study findings and constraints: There was no known CMV status for donors, so expanded clonotype changes were possibly confounded. It was the long-lived donors that had more naive CD4+ cells and higher diversity than aged donors.

The CDR3 is 13 amino acids. The germline gives CDR1 SQVTM, CDR2 ANQGSEA. This clonotype was seen a few times. Its antigen is undetermined. With a much larger clone just one base away, this may be a read error. Collection of ten milliliters of peripheral blood was performed for each donor. Extractions gave at least 5.5 micrograms of total RNA per sample. A second PCR, run for roughly 7 to 11 cycles, used a sample-barcoded 5' primer plus a J-beta primer mix. MiXCR, applied by TCRdb to the 5' RACE reads, yields one record per CDR3 protein. The table lists around 1,700,000 distinct CDR3 sequences, over 25% of them singletons, with around 7.7% in the top ten.

The chain links TRBV29-1 to TRBJ2-1; TRBD2 might be the D (5 bases). Specimen: blood. The receptor comes from a woman in her thirties in good health. The CDR3: CGVEEGVYNEQFF. In nucleotides, the CDR3 is TGCGGCGTTGAAGAGGGCGTCTACAATGAGCAGTTCTTC.